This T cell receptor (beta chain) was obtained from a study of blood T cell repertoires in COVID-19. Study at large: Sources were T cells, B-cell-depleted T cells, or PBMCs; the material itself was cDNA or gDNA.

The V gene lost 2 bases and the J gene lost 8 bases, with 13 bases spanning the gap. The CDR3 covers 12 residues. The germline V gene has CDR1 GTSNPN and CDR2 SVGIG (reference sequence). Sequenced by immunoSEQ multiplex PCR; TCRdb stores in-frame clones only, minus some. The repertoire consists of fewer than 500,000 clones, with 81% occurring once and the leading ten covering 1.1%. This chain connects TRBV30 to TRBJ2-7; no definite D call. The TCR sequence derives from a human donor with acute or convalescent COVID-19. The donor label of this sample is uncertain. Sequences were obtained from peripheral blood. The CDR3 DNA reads TGTGCCTGGAGTCTCGTGGGCAGTCAGCAGTACTTC. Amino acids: CAWSLVGSQQYF.